This is a list of T cell receptor beta chains from one sample in a study of technical replicates of blood from a handful of donors. Sequenced by immunoSEQ multiplex PCR; TCRdb stores in-frame clones only, minus some. The sample carries about 88,000 clones, about nine tenths recorded once. The sequenced sample was T cells isolated from PBMCs. Receptors originate from a human donor in good health. Each CDR3 is given with its conserved first and last residue. D genes are given only for firm matches. Not every row has a clone size; where given, it reads once, few, many or a size class.

>TRBJ2-1|TRBV30|.|.
TGTGCCTGGAACGTCCGGTGGCGGGGCGCTAACAATGAGCAGTTCTTC
CAWNVRWRGANNEQFF
>TRBJ2-7|TRBV19|.|TRBD1
TGTGCCAGTAGTATAAGACAGGGTGGGTACGAGCAGTACTTC
CASSIRQGGYEQYF
>TRBJ2-3|TRBV5-1|.|TRBD1
TGCGCCAGCAGCTTGGGTTCGGGGACAGAAACAGATACGCAGTATTTT
CASSLGSGTETDTQYF
>TRBJ1-4|TRBV18|.|TRBD1
TGTGCCAGCTCACCCTCGACAGGGGGCGCCTCTAATGAAAAACTGTTTTTT
CASSPSTGGASNEKLFF
>TRBJ1-6|TRBV4-1|.|.
TGCGCCAGCAGCCAAGACAGCACAGGGAAATTTACCATCAATTCACCCCTCCACTTT
CASSQDSTGKFTINSPLHF
>TRBJ1-2|TRBV19|.|.
TGTGCCAGTATTACTAGCTCAAGGAGTGGCCCCGGCTACACCTTC
CASITSSRSGPGYTF
>TRBJ1-4|TRBV2|.|TRBD1
TGTGCCAGCAGTGGACAGGGGGCTAATGAAAAACTGTTTTTT
CASSGQGANEKLFF
>TRBJ1-6|TRBV5-4|.|.
TGTGCCAGCAGCCAACGGGACACCAATTCACCCCTCCACTTT
CASSQRDTNSPLHF
>TRBJ2-1|TRBV5-1|.|.
TGCGCCAGCAGCTTGGTGGGCTCTGAGCAGTTCTTC
CASSLVGSEQFF
>TRBJ2-1|TRBV12-2|.|.
TGTGCAAGTCGCGAACTAGCGGGAGCGGTACAGGACTACAATGAGCAGTTCTTC
CASRELAGAVQDYNEQFF
>TRBJ2-1|TRBV5-6|.|TRBD1
TGTGCCAGCAGCTCGGACAGGGGGCAAGATGAGCAGTTCTTC
CASSSDRGQDEQFF
>TRBJ1-6|TRBV27|.|TRBD1
TGTGCCAGCAGACCCTGGACAGGGACTAATTCACCCCTCCACTTT
CASRPWTGTNSPLHF
>TRBJ2-5|TRBV14|.|TRBD1
TGTGCCAGCAGCCGACCGCGGACAGGGTTGGGATGGGAGACCCAGTACTTC
CASSRPRTGLGWETQYF
>TRBJ2-7|TRBV18|.|.
TGTGCCAGCTCACTCGGGAGACGTTCTTTGGAGCAGTACTTC
CASSLGRRSLEQYF
>TRBJ2-1|TRBV9|.|.
TGTGCCAGCAGCGTAGGTTCCAGGCAAGATGAGCAGTTCTTC
CASSVGSRQDEQFF
>TRBJ2-1|TRBV15|.|.
TGTGCCACCAGCCCCCGAGGGAATGAGCAGTTCTTC
CATSPRGNEQFF
>TRBJ1-4|TRBV7-9|.|.
TGTGCCAGCAGTGAAGTGTGGGGCGAAAAACTGTTTTTT
CASSEVWGEKLFF
>TRBJ2-7|TRBV27|.|.
TGTGCCAGCAGTTTATCGATAGGGACTTACCTCTACGAGCAGTACTTC
CASSLSIGTYLYEQYF
>TRBJ1-3|TRBV2|.|.
TGTGCCAGTACACAGAGCTCTGGAAACACCATATATTTT
CASTQSSGNTIYF
>TRBJ2-7|TRBV27|.|TRBD2
TGTGCCAGCAGTTTATACTTTATAGCGGGAGGAACCACCTACGAGCAGTACTTC
CASSLYFIAGGTTYEQYF
>TRBJ2-3|TRBV4-2|.|.
TGTGCCAGCAGCCAAGTTACCACTTGGGATACGCAGTATTTT
CASSQVTTWDTQYF
>TRBJ1-1|TRBV25-1|.|.
TGTGCCAGCAGTGAATTGGTAGGGAGCACTGAAGCTTTCTTT
CASSELVGSTEAFF
>TRBJ2-3|TRBV5-4|once|.
TGTGCCAGCAGGGCGGGGGTAGGGGGAGATACGCAGTATTTT
CASRAGVGGDTQYF
>TRBJ1-6|TRBV19|.|TRBD1
TGTGCCGCTGAGGACAGGAGCTCCTATAATTCACCCCTCCACTTT
CAAEDRSSYNSPLHF
>TRBJ2-7|TRBV7-8|.|TRBD1
TGTGCCAGCAGCGCCGGGACAGGGGTCGCCTACGAGCAGTACTTC
CASSAGTGVAYEQYF
>TRBJ2-3|TRBV5-1|.|TRBD2
TGCGCCAGCAGCTTAGGGCTAGCGGGGGCCCAGGGGACAGATACGCAGTATTTT
CASSLGLAGAQGTDTQYF
>TRBJ1-2|TRBV28|few|.
TGTGCCAGCAGGGAAGGGATAGGGGACTATGGCTACACCTTC
CASREGIGDYGYTF
>TRBJ2-3|TRBV27|.|.
TGTGCCAGCAAAATTGTAGGAGGTGGCGATACGCAGTATTTT
CASKIVGGGDTQYF
>TRBJ2-3|TRBV7-9|few|.
TGTGCCAGCAGCTTATGGCCTAGCACAGATACGCAGTATTTT
CASSLWPSTDTQYF
>TRBJ1-5|TRBV15|.|.
TGTGCCACCACCAACGAGACCCTGGGACTAAGATATCAGCCCCAGCATTTT
CATTNETLGLRYQPQHF
>TRBJ1-5|TRBV6-4|once|.
TGTGCCAGCAGTGACTCGGAACTACAGCCCCAGCATTTT
CASSDSELQPQHF